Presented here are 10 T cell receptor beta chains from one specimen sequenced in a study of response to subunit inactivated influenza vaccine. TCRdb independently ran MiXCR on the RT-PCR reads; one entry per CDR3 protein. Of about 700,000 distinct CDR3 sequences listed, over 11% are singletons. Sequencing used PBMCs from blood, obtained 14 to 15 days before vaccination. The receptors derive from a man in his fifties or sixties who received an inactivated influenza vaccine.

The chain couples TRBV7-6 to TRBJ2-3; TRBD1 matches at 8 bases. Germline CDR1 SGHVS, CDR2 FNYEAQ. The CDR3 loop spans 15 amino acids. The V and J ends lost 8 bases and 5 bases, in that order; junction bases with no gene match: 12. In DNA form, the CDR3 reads TGTGCCAGCGGCCAACTGGGACAGGCGGAAGATACGCAGTATTTT. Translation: CASGQLGQAEDTQYF.

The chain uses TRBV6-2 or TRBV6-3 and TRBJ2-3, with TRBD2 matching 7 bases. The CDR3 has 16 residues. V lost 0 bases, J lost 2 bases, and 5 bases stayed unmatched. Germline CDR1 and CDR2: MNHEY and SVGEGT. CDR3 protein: CASSYSDRDYTDTQYF. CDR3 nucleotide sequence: TGTGCCAGCAGTTACTCGGACCGGGACTACACAGATACGCAGTATTTT.

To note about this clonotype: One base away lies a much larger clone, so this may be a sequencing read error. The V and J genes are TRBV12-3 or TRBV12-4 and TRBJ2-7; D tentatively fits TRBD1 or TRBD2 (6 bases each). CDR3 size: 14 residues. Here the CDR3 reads CTSSLAGGAYEQYF. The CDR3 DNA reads TGTACCAGCAGTTTAGCCGGGGGCGCTTACGAGCAGTACTTC.

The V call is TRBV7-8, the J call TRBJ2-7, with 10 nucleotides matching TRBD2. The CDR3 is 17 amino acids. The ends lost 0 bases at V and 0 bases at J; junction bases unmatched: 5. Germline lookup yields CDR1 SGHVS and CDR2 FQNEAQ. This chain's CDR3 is CASSLALTSGYSYEQYF. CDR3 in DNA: TGTGCCAGCAGCTTAGCGCTGACTAGCGGGTACTCCTACGAGCAGTACTTC.

The CDR3 region is CATSRLAYADTQYF. The CDR3 DNA reads as TGTGCCACCAGCAGACTAGCGTACGCAGATACGCAGTATTTT. The rearrangement joins TRBV15 to TRBJ2-3; D possibly corresponds to TRBD2 (6 bases). CDR1 LNHNV and CDR2 YYDKDF come from the germline V gene (reference sequence). This CDR3 spans 14 amino acids. Trimming removed 2 bases at V and 4 bases at J, with 10 bases between. The full variable domain, completed using reference TRBV15 and TRBJ2-3, is DAMVIQNPRYQVTQFGKPVTLSCSQTLNHNVMYWYQQKSSQAPKLLFHYYDKDFNNEADTPDNFQSRRPNTSFCFLDIRSPGLGDTAMYLCATSRLAYADTQYFGPGTRLTVL.

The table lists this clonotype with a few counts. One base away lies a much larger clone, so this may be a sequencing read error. CDR3 in DNA: TGTGCCAGCAGCGGGGACAGGGGGAATGAGCAGTTCTTC. Encoded protein: CASSGDRGNEQFF. The V and J genes are TRBV7-9 and TRBJ2-1; 11 bases are shared with TRBD1. Trimming took 5 bases from V and 7 from J; bases not matched to a gene: 1. The germline gives CDR1 SEHNR, CDR2 FQNEAQ (reference sequence). The CDR3 has 13 amino acids.

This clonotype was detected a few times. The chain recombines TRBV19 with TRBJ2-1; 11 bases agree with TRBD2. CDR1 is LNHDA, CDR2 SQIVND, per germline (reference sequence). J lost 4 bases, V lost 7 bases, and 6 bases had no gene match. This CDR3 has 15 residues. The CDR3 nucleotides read TGTGCCAGTACCCAACTAGCGGGAGAGTACAATGAGCAGTTCTTC. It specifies CASTQLAGEYNEQFF.

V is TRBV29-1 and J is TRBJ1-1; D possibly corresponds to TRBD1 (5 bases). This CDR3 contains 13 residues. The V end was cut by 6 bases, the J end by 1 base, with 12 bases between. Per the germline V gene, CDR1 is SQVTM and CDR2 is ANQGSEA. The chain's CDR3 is CSVTRGGNTEAFF. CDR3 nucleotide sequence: TGCAGCGTAACTCGGGGGGGGAACACTGAAGCTTTCTTT.

CDR3 protein: CASSKLLAGEGDEQFF. Here the CDR3 DNA reads TGTGCCAGCAGCAAATTACTAGCGGGGGAAGGAGATGAGCAGTTCTTC. This chain joins TRBV4-2 and TRBJ2-1, with 11 bases that match TRBD2. Per the germline V gene, CDR1 is LGHNA and CDR2 is YNFKEQ. The CDR3 is 16 amino acids. Trimming at V came to 5 bases and at J to 8 bases, leaving 11 bases not matched to a gene.

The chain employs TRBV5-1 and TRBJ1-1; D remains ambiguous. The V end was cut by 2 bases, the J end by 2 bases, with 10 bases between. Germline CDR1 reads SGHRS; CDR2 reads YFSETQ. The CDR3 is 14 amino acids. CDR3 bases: TGCGCCAGCAGCTTTTTTCAGCAAAACACTGAAGCTTTCTTT. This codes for CASSFFQQNTEAFF. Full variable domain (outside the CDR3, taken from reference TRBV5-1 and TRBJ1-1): KAGVTQTPRYLIKTRGQQVTLSCSPISGHRSVSWYQQTPGQGLQFLFEYFSETQRNKGNFPGRFSGRQFSNSRSEMNVSTLELGDSALYLCASSFFQQNTEAFFGQGTRLTVV.